The sequence of this TCR beta chain was determined in a study of T cells after yellow fever vaccination. This clonotype was detected ten times or more. V trimming: 2 bases; J trimming: 3 bases; junction bases outside the gene matches: 4. The CDR3 contains 16 residues. TCRdb reprocessed the 5' RACE reads via MiXCR and lists one record per CDR3 protein. This table holds roughly 120,000 distinct CDR3 sequences, more than 7.5% found once. This chain uses TRBV12-3 or TRBV12-4 with TRBJ2-1; 10 bases line up with TRBD2. The specimen comprised CD8+ T cells sorted from PBMCs, sampled 45 days after the yellow fever booster vaccination. The TCR comes from a man aged 25 to 40 who received the YFV17D yellow fever vaccine. For the CDR3, the DNA is TGTGCCAGCAGTTTACCGGGACTAGCGTACTACAATGAGCAGTTCTTC. It specifies CASSLPGLAYYNEQFF.